The 20 T cell receptor beta chains presented below share a single source sample, sequenced in a study of CD8 T cells in Susac syndrome. With random hexamers, 0.5 to 1 ug RNA was reverse transcribed. Each CDR3 protein is one row after TCRdb ran MiXCR on the immunoSEQ multiplex PCR reads. The sample consists of about 400,000 distinct CDR3 sequences, around 83% of them appearing once. The sample was CD8+ T cells from PBMCs. The receptor source for this set is a human donor with multiple sclerosis.

The chain uses TRBV2 and TRBJ2-3; maybe TRBD1 (6 bases). This CDR3 comprises 16 residues. Germline V lookup: CDR1 SNHLY, CDR2 FYNNEI. Trimming took off 2 bases at V and 0 bases at J, with 12 bases between the two ends. CDR3 DNA: TGTGCCAGCAGTGAACTGGGGGCATTGAGCACAGATACGCAGTATTTT. It encodes CASSELGALSTDTQYF. The whole variable domain, filled in from reference TRBV2 and TRBJ2-3, reads EPEVTQTPSHQVTQMGQEVILRCVPISNHLYFYWYRQILGQKVEFLVSFYNNEISEKSEIFDDQFSVERPDGSNFTLKIRSTKLEDSAMYFCASSELGALSTDTQYFGPGTRLTVL.

The chain combines TRBV20-1 with TRBJ1-2; 7 bases line up with TRBD1. Per germline, CDR1 DFQATT and CDR2 SNEGSKA (reference sequence). This CDR3 is 14 amino acids long. V was pared by 0 bases and J by 8 bases, with 9 bases of the junction left unmatched. CDR3 sequence: CSAREDRVLEGYTF. In DNA form, the CDR3 reads TGCAGTGCTAGAGAAGACAGGGTTCTCGAGGGCTACACCTTC.

This clonotype occurred once. CDR3 region: CASSSRDGYPHEQFF. CDR3 DNA sequence: TGTGCCAGCAGCTCCCGGGACGGGTACCCCCATGAGCAGTTCTTC. This rearrangement joins TRBV11-3 to TRBJ2-1; D may correspond to TRBD1 or TRBD2 (5 bases each). Germline V gives CDR1 SGHNT, CDR2 YENEEA. V dropped 4 bases and J dropped 8 bases, with 18 bases sitting between them. There are 15 residues in the CDR3.

V usage is TRBV4-1 and J usage is TRBJ2-7; D unclear. V was shortened by 0 bases and J by 8 bases, with 5 bases between the two germline ends. This CDR3 comprises 11 residues. Germline CDR1 and CDR2: MGHRA and YSYEKL. The CDR3 loop reads CASSQESKQYF. Here the CDR3 DNA reads TGCGCCAGCAGCCAAGAATCGAAGCAGTACTTC.

As for this clonotype: Given a much more abundant clone one base away, this may be a read error. This chain links TRBV6-5 with TRBJ1-1; perhaps TRBD1 as D (5 bases). The V and J ends lost 4 bases and 0 bases respectively, with 15 bases between them. The CDR3 is 16 residues long. Germline V gene data show CDR1 as MNHEY and CDR2 as SVGAGI. The CDR3 loop reads CASSWLGTNMNTEAFF. The CDR3, as DNA: TGTGCCAGCAGTTGGCTGGGGACGAACATGAACACTGAAGCTTTCTTT.

This clonotype showed up just a few times. The chain recombines TRBV6-5 with TRBJ2-2; TRBD1 or TRBD2 may be the D gene (5 bases each). CDR1 and CDR2 from the germline V gene are MNHEY and SVGAGI. The CDR3 covers 15 residues. V was clipped by 2 bases and J by 0 bases, with 7 bases between them. DNA of the CDR3: TGTGCCAGCAGTTACGTGGGACCGAACACCGGGGAGCTGTTTTTT. It yields the protein CASSYVGPNTGELFF.

The V and J genes are TRBV27 and TRBJ2-1, with D uncertain. Germline loops: CDR1 MNHEY, CDR2 SMNVEV (reference sequence). The CDR3 length is 14 residues. Trimming took 5 bases from V and 8 from J, leaving 16 bases between them. As DNA, the CDR3 is TGTGCCAGCAGTGATCGTAGTCCGGGCGATGAGCAGTTCTTC. Residues: CASSDRSPGDEQFF.

This clonotype has a handful of counts. This rearrangement joins TRBV19 to TRBJ2-1; D possibly corresponds to TRBD2 (6 bases). V dropped 4 bases and J dropped 4 bases, with 11 bases sitting between them. The CDR3 extends over 14 amino acids. CDR1 and CDR2 from the germline V gene are LNHDA and SQIVND (reference sequence). As DNA, the CDR3 is TGTGCCAGTAGTAGTTGGGACTTTTACAATGAGCAGTTCTTC. It is translated as CASSSWDFYNEQFF.

The rearrangement links TRBV30 to TRBJ1-3; D is unclear. Trimming left V 4 bases short and J 0 bases short, with 13 bases between. This CDR3 spans 15 amino acids. The germline V gene has CDR1 GTSNPN and CDR2 SVGIG (reference sequence). CDR3 in amino acids: CAWNRISSSGNTIYF. The DNA for the CDR3 is TGTGCCTGGAATCGGATCTCCAGCTCTGGAAACACCATATATTTT.

This clonotype was seen just once. The rearrangement links TRBV7-8 to TRBJ2-1; 7 bases map to TRBD1. The CDR3 length is 16 residues. CDR1 and CDR2 from the germline V gene are SGHVS and FQNEAQ. J was trimmed by 3 bases and V by 3 bases; bases with no gene match: 8. The CDR3 sequence: CASSLGTGQIYNEQFF. Here the CDR3 DNA reads TGTGCCAGCAGCTTGGGGACGGGACAGATCTACAATGAGCAGTTCTTC.

J is TRBJ2-7 and V is TRBV5-4; the D gene is possibly TRBD1 (6 bases). The CDR3 covers 14 residues. Germline values: CDR1 SGHNT, CDR2 YYREEE (reference sequence). Trimming pared 4 bases from V and 2 bases from J, leaving 13 bases between. CDR3 sequence (DNA): TGTGCCAGCAGCGTAAGGACAGAGACCTACGAGCAGTACTTC. It yields the protein CASSVRTETYEQYF. The full variable domain, completed using reference TRBV5-4 and TRBJ2-7, is ETGVTQSPTHLIKTRGQQVTLRCSSQSGHNTVSWYQQALGQGPQFIFQYYREEENGRGNFPPRFSGLQFPNYSSELNVNALELDDSALYLCASSVRTETYEQYFGPGTRLTVT.

The V gene is TRBV6-2 or TRBV6-3, the J gene TRBJ1-1; unclear D gene. In germline, CDR1 is MNHEY, CDR2 SVGEGT. The CDR3 consists of 14 residues. V lost 6 bases and J 11 bases, leaving 22 bases between the germline ends. The CDR3 is CASRPSAMSAWAFF. The CDR3 bases are TGTGCCAGCAGACCCTCTGCCATGAGTGCGTGGGCTTTCTTT.

This CDR3 reads CASSQEQLDTGELFF. CDR3 in DNA: TGCGCCAGCAGCCAGGAACAGTTGGACACCGGGGAGCTGTTTTTT. The V and J genes are TRBV4-1 and TRBJ2-2; D unresolved. V shed 3 bases and J shed 3 bases, with 11 bases lying between them. CDR3 length: 15 residues. Germline V lookup: CDR1 MGHRA, CDR2 YSYEKL.

This chain joins TRBV5-1 and TRBJ2-2; 11 bases match TRBD2. The J segment lost 5 bases and the V segment lost 0 bases, leaving 9 bases of the junction unmatched. The CDR3 is 18 amino acids. Germline V lookup: CDR1 SGHRS, CDR2 YFSETQ. CDR3 nucleotides: TGCGCCAGCAGCTTGGCATTAGCGGGAGGGCCCTTGACCGGGGAGCTGTTTTTT. As protein: CASSLALAGGPLTGELFF. The full variable domain, completed using reference TRBV5-1 and TRBJ2-2, is KAGVTQTPRYLIKTRGQQVTLSCSPISGHRSVSWYQQTPGQGLQFLFEYFSETQRNKGNFPGRFSGRQFSNSRSEMNVSTLELGDSALYLCASSLALAGGPLTGELFFGEGSRLTVL.

The genes are TRBV30 and TRBJ2-1; D remains ambiguous. V was pared by 1 base and J by 0 bases, with 4 bases between. CDR1 and CDR2 (germline): GTSNPN, SVGIG (reference sequence). The CDR3 consists of 13 residues. The CDR3 here is CAWSGYSYNEQFF. The CDR3 bases are TGTGCCTGGAGTGGATACTCCTACAATGAGCAGTTCTTC.

The chain joins TRBV14 to TRBJ2-7; no clear D gene. V lost 2 bases, J lost 3 bases, and 2 bases lay in between. There are 11 residues in the CDR3. Germline values: CDR1 SGHDN, CDR2 FVKESK. CDR3 sequence reads: CASSQLYEQYF. The CDR3 region has the DNA TGTGCCAGCAGCCAACTCTACGAGCAGTACTTC.

V usage is TRBV7-9 and J usage is TRBJ1-1, with D perhaps TRBD1 (6 bases). The CDR3 has 13 amino acids. Looked up from germline, CDR1 is SEHNR and CDR2 is FQNEAQ (reference sequence). The V end lost 6 bases, the J end lost 3 bases, and 11 bases lay between the germline ends. DNA of the CDR3: TGTGCCAGCAGGGGGGCGGGTGACACTGAAGCTTTCTTT. Amino acid sequence: CASRGAGDTEAFF.

The V and J genes are TRBV5-6 and TRBJ1-2, with D tentatively TRBD1 (5 bases). Germline V gives CDR1 SGHDT, CDR2 YYEEEE. CDR3 size: 13 residues. Trimming removed 2 bases from V and 7 bases from J, with 12 bases in between. Written as DNA, the CDR3 is TGTGCCAGCAGCTTACGACCCGGGGGTGGCTACACCTTC. This translates into CASSLRPGGGYTF. Variable domain in full (rest from reference TRBV5-6 and TRBJ1-2): DAGVTQSPTHLIKTRGQQVTLRCSPKSGHDTVSWYQQALGQGPQFIFQYYEEEERQRGNFPDRFSGHQFPNYSSELNVNALLLGDSALYLCASSLRPGGGYTFGSGTRLTVV.

The rearrangement uses TRBV19 and TRBJ2-3, with 7 bases matching TRBD2. The V gene's germline CDR1 is LNHDA and CDR2 SQIVND (reference sequence). The CDR3 is 16 amino acids. With 7 bases clipped from V and 1 base from J, the junction kept 11 bases outside the gene matches. The CDR3 coding sequence is TGTGCCAGTACCTTAAGGGCGGGGGAAGGCACAGATACGCAGTATTTT. Its translation is CASTLRAGEGTDTQYF.

This clonotype was recorded a few times. This chain links TRBV5-8 with TRBJ1-5; D uncertain. In germline, CDR1 is SGHTS, CDR2 YDEGEE. V was clipped by 4 bases and J by 0 bases, with 11 bases between them. This CDR3 has 15 amino acids. This chain's CDR3 is CASSLERYSNQPQHF. The CDR3, as DNA: TGTGCCAGCAGCCTGGAGCGGTATAGCAATCAGCCCCAGCATTTT.